This TCR beta chain was documented in a study of shared clonotypes between healthy human individuals (dated by TCRdb to 2020 to 2022). A note on the overall study: A couple of women and a few men aged 18 to 49 years were included in the cohort. Each donor's leukapheresis produced roughly between about 0.9 and 9.5 billion PBMCs. Libraries were prepared and TCR repertoires were sequenced by different laboratories using diverse techniques, in order to increase sequencing depth and limit assay-specific biases. To estimate repertoire size and how much clonotype sharing occurs between individuals, the study deeply sequenced the blood TCR repertoires of a handful of healthy adults. Per donor, three plates each were used for CD4 naive and CD4 memory, two for CD8 naive, and one for CD8 memory. The research as a whole found: Only blood was sampled, and tissue TCR repertoires likely differ from those in blood. When a handful of donors were compared, the shared fraction of clonotypes was around 5% for naive CD4, over 3% for naive CD8, 2.3% for memory CD4, and less than 0.45% for memory CD8. Pairwise subsampling indicated that sequencing depth was expected to affect the degree of clonotype sharing among donors. Naive subsets generally had larger estimated clonotype richness than memory subsets did. Compared with non-shared clonotypes, the clonotypes found in all four sorted-subset donors had higher generation probabilities. Even with the large sequencing depth, rarefaction of the sorted-subset datasets indicated that sequencing was incomplete. The small number of donors limited the genetic and exposure-history diversity represented.

The V end gives up 3 bases and the J end 4 bases, leaving 8 bases in the junction not matched to a gene. According to the germline V gene (reference sequence), CDR1 reads LNHDA and CDR2 reads SQIVND. Including the terminal cysteine and phenylalanine, the CDR3 comprises 17 residues. Here the CDR3 DNA is all that survives: 51 bases in frame from base 1. Healthy HIV-negative adults with no recently reported acute infections or vaccinations were included as donors. Every donor was a Caucasian adult residing in Nashville, Tennessee, USA. CD8 memory samples were composed of magnetically selected CD45RO+ cells combined with CCR7-negative CD45RA+ effector memory (TemRA) cells. Blood was obtained by leukapheresis, after which PBMCs were separated by Ficoll-Histopaque density gradient centrifugation and cryopreserved in liquid nitrogen vapor phase. Analytical flow cytometry was used to check the purity and quantity of each magnetically sorted T cell population. Genomic DNA was isolated from every sorted fraction and measured by UV absorbance on a Nanodrop 2000c.

About this clone itself: Its binding antigen is unknown. Per-base qualities were not stored, and no clone one base away is much larger.

TCR CDR3 regions were amplified from genomic DNA by multiplex PCR using the deep immunoSEQ assay. Extracted genomic DNA from each cell subset was distributed evenly across all wells of several immunoSEQ 96-well plates, and each plate was treated as a replicate. For sorted subsets, about 200 ng genomic DNA, equal to tens of thousands of T cell genomes, was loaded into each replicate PCR. Purified libraries were quantified with a Qubit 3.0 fluorometer, sized on a Bioanalyzer 2100, and re-quantified with the KAPA Library Quantification kit. Every immunoSEQ 96-well plate was sequenced on a separate single-read 150-cycle Illumina NextSeq 550 flow cell. Per the source publication's procedure: The immunoSEQ output contained only junctional sequences without quality scores, so filtering could not match that applied to full-length reads. To assign V/J genes and CDR3, sequences were annotated using PyIR, a Python wrapper for IgBLAST v1.9, with IMGT germline references. Reads were filtered out if the reads had weak V/J assignments (E-value above 1e-6), no CDR3, stop codons, out-of-frame junctions, or ambiguous translated residues. V3J clonotypes were defined by identical inferred V gene, J gene, and CDR3 amino acid sequence. Percentage overlap between repertoires was calculated by dividing the number of shared unique clonotypes by the size of the smaller repertoire. Richness of each repertoire was evaluated using RTK rarefaction, the Chao1 estimator, and Recon v2.1 estimates of unobserved clonotypes. OLGA was used to compute generation probabilities for all TCRbeta clonotypes that the gDNA method yielded from a handful of donors. TCRdb holds this immuneACCESS table with in-frame rearrangements only. Some clones are missing; in checked studies, unresolved V genes explain under half, and the rest has no known cause. The DNA gave D and trimming, while V, J and clone size come from that table. The sample yields approximately 400,000 clones; about 96% were counted once. The top ten clones comprise around 0.32% of the sample.

This chain is built from TRBV19 and TRBJ2-6; 8 bases in the middle match TRBD2. The sample was memory CD8+ T cells sorted from blood. Explained via the paper, the cell subset or site label denotes: CD45RO+ cells pooled with CCR7-negative TemRA cells. This receptor was identified in a man aged 25 to 40 in good health. The CDR3 region reads CASSMVPGGAGANVLTF. The nucleotide sequence is TGTGCCAGTAGTATGGTCCCCGGGGGGGCAGGGGCCAACGTCCTGACTTTC. The variable domain in full, with residues beyond the CDR3 obtained from the reference TRBV19 and TRBJ2-6 genes, is DGGITQSPKYLFRKEGQNVTLSCEQNLNHDAMYWYRQDPGQGLRLIYYSQIVNDFQKGDIAEGYSVSREKKESFPLTVTSAQKNPTAFYLCASSMVPGGAGANVLTFGAGSRLTVL.